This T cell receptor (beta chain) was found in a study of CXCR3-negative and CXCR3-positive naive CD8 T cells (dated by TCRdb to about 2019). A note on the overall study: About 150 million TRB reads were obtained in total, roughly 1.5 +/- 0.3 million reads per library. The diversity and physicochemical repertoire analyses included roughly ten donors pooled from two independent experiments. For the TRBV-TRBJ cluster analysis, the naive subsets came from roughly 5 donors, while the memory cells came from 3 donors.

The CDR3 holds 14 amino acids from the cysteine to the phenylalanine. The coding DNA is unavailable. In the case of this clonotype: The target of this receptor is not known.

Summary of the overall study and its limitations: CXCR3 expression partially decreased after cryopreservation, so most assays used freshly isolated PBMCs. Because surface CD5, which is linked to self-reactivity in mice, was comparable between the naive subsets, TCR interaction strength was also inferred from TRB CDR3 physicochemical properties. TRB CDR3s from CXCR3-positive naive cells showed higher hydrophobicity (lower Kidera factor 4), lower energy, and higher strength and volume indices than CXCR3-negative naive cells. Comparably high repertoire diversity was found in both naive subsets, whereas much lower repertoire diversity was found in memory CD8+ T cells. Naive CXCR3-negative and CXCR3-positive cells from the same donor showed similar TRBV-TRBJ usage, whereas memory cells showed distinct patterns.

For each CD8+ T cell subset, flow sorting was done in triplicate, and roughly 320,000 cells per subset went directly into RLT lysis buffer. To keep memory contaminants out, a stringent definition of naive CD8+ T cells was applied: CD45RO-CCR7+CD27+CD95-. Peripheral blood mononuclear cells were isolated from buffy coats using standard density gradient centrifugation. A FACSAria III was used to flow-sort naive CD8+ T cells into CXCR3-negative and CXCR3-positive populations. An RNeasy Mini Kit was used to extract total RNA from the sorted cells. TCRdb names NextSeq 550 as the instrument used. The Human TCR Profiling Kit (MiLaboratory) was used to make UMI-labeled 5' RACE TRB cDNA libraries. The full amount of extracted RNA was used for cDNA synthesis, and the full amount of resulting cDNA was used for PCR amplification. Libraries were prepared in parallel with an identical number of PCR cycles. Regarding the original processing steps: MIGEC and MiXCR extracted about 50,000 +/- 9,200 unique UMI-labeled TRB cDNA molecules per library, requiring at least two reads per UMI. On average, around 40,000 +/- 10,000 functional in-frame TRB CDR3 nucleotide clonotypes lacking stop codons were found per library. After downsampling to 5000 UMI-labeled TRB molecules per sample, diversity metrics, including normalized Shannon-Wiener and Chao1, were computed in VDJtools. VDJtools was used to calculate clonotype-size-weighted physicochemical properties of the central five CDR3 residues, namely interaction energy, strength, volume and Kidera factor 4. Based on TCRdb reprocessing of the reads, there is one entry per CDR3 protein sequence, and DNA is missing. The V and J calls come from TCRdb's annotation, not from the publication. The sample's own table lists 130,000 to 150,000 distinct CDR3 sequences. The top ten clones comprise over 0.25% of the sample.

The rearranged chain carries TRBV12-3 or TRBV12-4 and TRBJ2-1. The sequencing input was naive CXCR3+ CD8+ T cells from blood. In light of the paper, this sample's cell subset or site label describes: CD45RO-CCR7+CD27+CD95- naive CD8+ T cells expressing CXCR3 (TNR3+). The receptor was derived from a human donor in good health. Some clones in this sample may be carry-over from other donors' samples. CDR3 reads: CASSPQTDTNEQFF.